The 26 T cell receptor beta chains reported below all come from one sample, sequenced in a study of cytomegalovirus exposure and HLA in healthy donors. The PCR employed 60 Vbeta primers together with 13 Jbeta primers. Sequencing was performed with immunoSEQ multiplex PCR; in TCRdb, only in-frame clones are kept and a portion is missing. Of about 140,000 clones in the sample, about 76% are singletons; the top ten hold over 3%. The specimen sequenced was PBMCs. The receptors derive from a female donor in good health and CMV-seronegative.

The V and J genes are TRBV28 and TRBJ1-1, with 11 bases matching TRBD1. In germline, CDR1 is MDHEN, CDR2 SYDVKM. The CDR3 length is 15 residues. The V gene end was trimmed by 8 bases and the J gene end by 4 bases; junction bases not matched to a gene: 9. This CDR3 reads CASGEPGQGVTEAFF. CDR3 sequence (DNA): TGTGCCAGCGGGGAGCCGGGACAGGGGGTCACTGAAGCTTTCTTT. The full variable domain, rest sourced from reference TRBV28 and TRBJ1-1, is DVKVTQSSRYLVKRTGEKVFLECVQDMDHENMFWYRQDPGLGLRLIYFSYDVKMKEKGDIPEGYSVSREKKERFSLILESASTNQTSMYLCASGEPGQGVTEAFFGQGTRLTVV.

This CDR3 reads CASSSSRLASSYNEQFF. For the CDR3, the DNA is TGTGCCAGCAGCTCTAGTCGACTAGCAAGCTCCTACAATGAGCAGTTCTTC. The chain employs TRBV11-3 and TRBJ2-1; 7 positions match TRBD2. J gave up 0 bases and V 4 bases, and 9 bases lay outside the gene matches. There are 17 residues in the CDR3. Germline V gene lookup returns CDR1 SGHNT and CDR2 YENEEA.

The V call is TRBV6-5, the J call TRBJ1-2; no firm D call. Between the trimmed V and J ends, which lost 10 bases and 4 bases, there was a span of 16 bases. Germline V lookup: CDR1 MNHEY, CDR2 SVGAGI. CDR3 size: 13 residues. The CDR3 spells CATRGGSGYGYTF. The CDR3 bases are TGTGCCACCCGGGGAGGGAGCGGCTATGGCTACACCTTC.

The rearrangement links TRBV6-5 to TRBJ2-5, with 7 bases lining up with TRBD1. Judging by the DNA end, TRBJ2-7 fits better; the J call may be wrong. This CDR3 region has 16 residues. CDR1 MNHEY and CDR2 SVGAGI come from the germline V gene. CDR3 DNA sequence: TGTGCCAGCAGTTACCGAGGGGGCGCAAGGGCCGACGAGCAGTACTTC. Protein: CASSYRGGARADEQYF.

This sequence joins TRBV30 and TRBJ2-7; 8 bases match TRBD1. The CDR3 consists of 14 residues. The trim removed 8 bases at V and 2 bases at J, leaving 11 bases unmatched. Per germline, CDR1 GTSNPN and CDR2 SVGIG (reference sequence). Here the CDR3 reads CAGGLGQGTYEQYF. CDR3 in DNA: TGTGCCGGGGGCCTCGGACAGGGCACCTACGAGCAGTACTTC.

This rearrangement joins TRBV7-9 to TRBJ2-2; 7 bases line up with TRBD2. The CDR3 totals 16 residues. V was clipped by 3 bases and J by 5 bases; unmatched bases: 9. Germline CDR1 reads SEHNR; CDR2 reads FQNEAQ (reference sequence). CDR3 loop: CASSFAAGARTGELFF. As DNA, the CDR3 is TGTGCCAGCAGCTTCGCCGCGGGAGCACGGACCGGGGAGCTGTTTTTT. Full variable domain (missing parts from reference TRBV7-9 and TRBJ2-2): DTGVSQNPRHKITKRGQNVTFRCDPISEHNRLYWYRQTLGQGPEFLTYFQNEAQLEKSRLLSDRFSAERPKGSFSTLEIQRTEQGDSAMYLCASSFAAGARTGELFFGEGSRLTVL.

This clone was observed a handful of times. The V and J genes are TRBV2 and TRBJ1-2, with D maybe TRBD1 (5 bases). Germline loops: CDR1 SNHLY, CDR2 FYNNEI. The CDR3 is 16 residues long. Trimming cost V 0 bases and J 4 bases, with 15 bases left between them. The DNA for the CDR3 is TGTGCCAGCAGTGAAGCAGGCCCGGGACTGAGCTATGGCTACACCTTC. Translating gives CASSEAGPGLSYGYTF. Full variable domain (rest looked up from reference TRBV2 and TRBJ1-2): EPEVTQTPSHQVTQMGQEVILRCVPISNHLYFYWYRQILGQKVEFLVSFYNNEISEKSEIFDDQFSVERPDGSNFTLKIRSTKLEDSAMYFCASSEAGPGLSYGYTFGSGTRLTVV.

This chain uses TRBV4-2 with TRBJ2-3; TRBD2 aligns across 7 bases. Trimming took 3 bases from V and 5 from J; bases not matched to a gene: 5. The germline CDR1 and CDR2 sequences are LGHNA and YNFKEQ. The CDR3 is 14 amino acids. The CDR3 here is CASSHQGGVDTQYF. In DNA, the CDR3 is TGTGCCAGCAGCCACCAGGGAGGGGTAGATACGCAGTATTTT.

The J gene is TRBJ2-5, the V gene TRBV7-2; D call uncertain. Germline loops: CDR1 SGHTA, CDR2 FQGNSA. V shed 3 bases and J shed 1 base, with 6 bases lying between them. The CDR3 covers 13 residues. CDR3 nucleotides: TGTGCCAGCAGCTTCAGTACCCAAGAGACCCAGTACTTC. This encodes CASSFSTQETQYF.

CDR3 nucleotides: TGCGCCAGCAGCCAAGATGAGGGGGCAGCTATTATGAACACTGAAGCTTTCTTT. Translating it yields CASSQDEGAAIMNTEAFF. This rearrangement joins TRBV4-3 to TRBJ1-1, with TRBD1 matching over 7 bases. The CDR3 totals 18 residues. Germline assignment: CDR1 LGHNA and CDR2 YSLEER. The V and J ends lost 0 bases and 0 bases, in that order; junction bases with no gene match: 10.

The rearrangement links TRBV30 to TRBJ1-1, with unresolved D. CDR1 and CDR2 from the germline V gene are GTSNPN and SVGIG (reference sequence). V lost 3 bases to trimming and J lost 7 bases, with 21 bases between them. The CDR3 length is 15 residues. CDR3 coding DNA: TGTGCCTGGAGCCTAACGGACCTAAGGGAGGGTGAAGCTTTCTTT. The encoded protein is CAWSLTDLREGEAFF.

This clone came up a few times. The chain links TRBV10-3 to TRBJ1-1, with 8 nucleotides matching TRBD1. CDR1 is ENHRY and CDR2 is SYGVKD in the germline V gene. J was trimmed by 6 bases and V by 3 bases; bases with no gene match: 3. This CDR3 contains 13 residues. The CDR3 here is CAISDRQGSEAFF. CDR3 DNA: TGTGCCATCAGTGACCGACAGGGGTCTGAAGCTTTCTTT.

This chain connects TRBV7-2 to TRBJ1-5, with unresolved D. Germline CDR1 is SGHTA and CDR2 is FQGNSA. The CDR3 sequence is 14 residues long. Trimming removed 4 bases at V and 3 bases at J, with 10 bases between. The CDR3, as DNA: TGTGCCAGCAGCTCTGGGAGTACCAATCAGCCCCAGCATTTT. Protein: CASSSGSTNQPQHF.

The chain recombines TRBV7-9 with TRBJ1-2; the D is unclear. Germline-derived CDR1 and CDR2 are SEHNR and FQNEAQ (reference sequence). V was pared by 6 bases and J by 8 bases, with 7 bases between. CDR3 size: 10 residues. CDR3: CASRQHGYTF. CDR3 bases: TGTGCCAGCAGACAGCACGGCTACACCTTC.

The CDR3 spells CASSLDRYRICTDTQYF. CDR3 in DNA: TGTGCCAGCAGCTTAGATCGATACAGGATCTGCACAGATACGCAGTATTTT. V usage is TRBV11-3 and J usage is TRBJ2-3; D perhaps matches TRBD1 (5 bases). Between the trimmed V and J ends, which lost 0 bases and 1 base, there was a span of 14 bases. The CDR3 is made up of 17 amino acids. The V gene's germline CDR1 is SGHNT and CDR2 YENEEA.

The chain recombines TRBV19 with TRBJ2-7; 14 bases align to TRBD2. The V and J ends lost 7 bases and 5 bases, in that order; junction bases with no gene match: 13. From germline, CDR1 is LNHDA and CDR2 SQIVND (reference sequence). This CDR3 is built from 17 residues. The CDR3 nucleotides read TGTGCCAGTACCAGGGGACTAGCGGGAGAATTAACGCACGAGCAGTACTTC. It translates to CASTRGLAGELTHEQYF.

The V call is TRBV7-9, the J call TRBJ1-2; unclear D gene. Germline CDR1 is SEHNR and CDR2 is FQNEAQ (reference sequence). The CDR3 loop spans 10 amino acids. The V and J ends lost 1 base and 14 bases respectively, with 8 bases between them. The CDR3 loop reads CASSLDVQTF. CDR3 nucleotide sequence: TGTGCCAGCAGCTTAGATGTACAGACCTTC.

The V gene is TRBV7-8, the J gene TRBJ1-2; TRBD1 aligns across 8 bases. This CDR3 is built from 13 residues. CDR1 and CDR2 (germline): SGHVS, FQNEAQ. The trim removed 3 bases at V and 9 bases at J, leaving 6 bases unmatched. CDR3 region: CASSLNRGGSYTF. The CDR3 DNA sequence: TGTGCCAGCAGCTTGAACAGGGGGGGTAGCTACACCTTC.

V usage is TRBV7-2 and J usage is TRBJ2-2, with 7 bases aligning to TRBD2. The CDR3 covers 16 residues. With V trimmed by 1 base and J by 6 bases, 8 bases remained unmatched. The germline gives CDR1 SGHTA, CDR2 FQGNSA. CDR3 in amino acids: CASSLDRPSGPGELFF. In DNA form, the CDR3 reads TGTGCCAGCAGCTTAGATAGGCCTAGCGGACCCGGGGAGCTGTTTTTT.

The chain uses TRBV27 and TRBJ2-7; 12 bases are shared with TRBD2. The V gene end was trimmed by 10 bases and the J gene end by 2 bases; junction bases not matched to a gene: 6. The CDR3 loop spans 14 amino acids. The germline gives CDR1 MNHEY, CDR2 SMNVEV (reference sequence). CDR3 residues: CATRLAGGPYEQYF. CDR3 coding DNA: TGTGCCACCCGCCTAGCGGGAGGGCCCTACGAGCAGTACTTC.

CDR3: CAWSRGGEQYF. DNA of the CDR3: TGTGCCTGGAGTCGGGGGGGAGAGCAGTACTTC. The chain recombines TRBV30 with TRBJ2-7; 8 bases match TRBD2. The CDR3 runs to 11 residues. In germline, CDR1 is GTSNPN, CDR2 SVGIG (reference sequence). The trim removed 2 bases at V and 7 bases at J, leaving 1 base unmatched.

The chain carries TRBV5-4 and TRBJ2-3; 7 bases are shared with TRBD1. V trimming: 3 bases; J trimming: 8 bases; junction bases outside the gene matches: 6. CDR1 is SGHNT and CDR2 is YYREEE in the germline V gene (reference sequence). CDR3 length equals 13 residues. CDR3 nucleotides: TGTGCCAGCAGCTCCGGGACAGTGAGTACGCAGTATTTT. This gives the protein CASSSGTVSTQYF. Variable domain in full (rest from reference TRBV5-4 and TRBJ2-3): ETGVTQSPTHLIKTRGQQVTLRCSSQSGHNTVSWYQQALGQGPQFIFQYYREEENGRGNFPPRFSGLQFPNYSSELNVNALELDDSALYLCASSSGTVSTQYFGPGTRLTVL.

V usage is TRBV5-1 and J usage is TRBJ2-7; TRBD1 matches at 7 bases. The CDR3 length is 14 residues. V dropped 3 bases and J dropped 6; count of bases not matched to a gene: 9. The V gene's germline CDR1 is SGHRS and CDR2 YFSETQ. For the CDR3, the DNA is TGCGCCAGCAGCTCCTATCGACAGGGTGGCGAGCAGTACTTC. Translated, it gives CASSSYRQGGEQYF.

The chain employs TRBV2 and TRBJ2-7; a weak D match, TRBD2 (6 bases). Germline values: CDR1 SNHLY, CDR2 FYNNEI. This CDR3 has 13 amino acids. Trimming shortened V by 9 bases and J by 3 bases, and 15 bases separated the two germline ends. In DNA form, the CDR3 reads TGTGCCAGAAGCAAGGGTAGCGGCTACGAGCAGTACTTC. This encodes CARSKGSGYEQYF.

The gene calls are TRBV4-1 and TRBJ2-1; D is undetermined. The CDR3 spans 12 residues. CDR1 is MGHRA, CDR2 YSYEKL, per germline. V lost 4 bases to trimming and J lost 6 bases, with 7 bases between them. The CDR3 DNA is TGCGCCAGCAGCCTAATTTTCAATGAGCAGTTCTTC. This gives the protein CASSLIFNEQFF.

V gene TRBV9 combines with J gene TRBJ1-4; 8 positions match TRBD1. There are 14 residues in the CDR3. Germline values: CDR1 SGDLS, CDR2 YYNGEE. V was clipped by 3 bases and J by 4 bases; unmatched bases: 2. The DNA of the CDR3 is TGTGCCAGCAGCGAAGGACAGGGTAATGAAAAACTGTTTTTT. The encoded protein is CASSEGQGNEKLFF.